This record covers a single TCR beta chain. What it binds is not known. The CDR3 is made up of 15 amino acids. Germline values: CDR1 MRHNA, CDR2 SNTAGT. V shed 7 bases and J shed 0 bases, with 15 bases lying between them. The data belong to a study of a mutant IDH1 vaccine in newly diagnosed glioma. On the study more broadly: Onset of vaccination occurred 4-6 weeks following radiotherapy alone, or with temozolomide cycles. It was radiotherapy, temozolomide, or both that patients received previously, with most receiving both. General study points: It seemed that pseudoprogression was not linked to changes in the top peripheral T cell clonotypes.

The time point was: week 5, during vaccination. In the vaccine, a single dose held 300 ug of the mutant IDH1 20-mer peptide, along with topical imiquimod. TCRdb keeps only in-frame clones here, not all; method: immunoSEQ multiplex PCR. The data contain around 31,000 clones, 55% to 60% of them seen just once; the ten biggest clones take up 11%. Sequenced material: PBMCs, taken from a glioma patient whose treatment included an IDH1 peptide vaccine. The receptor comes from a young woman with glioma. The chain employs TRBV6-4 and TRBJ1-2, with D hard to call. The CDR3 nucleotides are TGTGCCAGCATGCGTGTAAGGAAAGCTAACTATGGCTACACCTTC. Protein sequence: CASMRVRKANYGYTF.